Presented here are 16 T cell receptor beta chains from one specimen sequenced in a study of T cells in Graves' hyperthyroidism and ophthalmopathy. There were TCR beta CDR3 regions amplified from RNA transcripts. A set of HTBI primers served as the primers for a first-round RT-PCR of the TCR CDR3. TCRdb used MiXCR to reprocess the multiplex PCR reads, holding one entry per CDR3 protein. Among under 700,000 distinct CDR3 sequences, roughly 46% were seen once, and the ten largest hold about 8.2%. The material sequenced was peripheral blood or thyroid tissue (not recorded which). The source of these receptors is a woman under 30 with Graves' hyperthyroidism.

In its sample, this clonotype was seen many times. This chain links TRBV10-3 with TRBJ2-7, with D perhaps TRBD2 (6 bases). This CDR3 has 15 residues. Trimming took 10 bases from V and 8 from J, leaving 27 bases between them. CDR1 and CDR2 from the germline V gene are ENHRY and SYGVKD. CDR3 loop: CATLSQPSAGFKQYF. CDR3 nucleotides: TGTGCCACTCTTTCACAGCCGTCGGCGGGATTCAAGCAGTACTTC.

Only a few counts were recorded for this clonotype. The rearrangement uses TRBV25-1 and TRBJ1-2, with TRBD1 matching 8 bases. From germline, CDR1 is MGHDK and CDR2 SYGVNS. The J segment lost 6 bases and the V segment lost 5 bases, leaving 5 bases of the junction unmatched. The CDR3 is 13 residues long. Written as DNA, the CDR3 is TGTGCCAGCAGTTGGGACAGGAGCAATGGCTACACCTTC. Translating gives CASSWDRSNGYTF.

The chain recombines TRBV25-1 with TRBJ1-2, with D unresolved. The V and J ends lost 1 base and 0 bases respectively, with 18 bases between them. The CDR3 consists of 18 residues. Germline loops: CDR1 MGHDK, CDR2 SYGVNS. In DNA, the CDR3 is TGTGCCAGCAGTGAATCCCTCGGGCAGCTCAACACTAACTATGGCTACACCTTC. Residues: CASSESLGQLNTNYGYTF.

The V gene is TRBV24-1, the J gene TRBJ2-5; TRBD2 agrees at 7 bases. This CDR3 is built from 17 residues. Trimming removed 2 bases from V and 0 bases from J; junction bases left unmatched: 8. CDR1 and CDR2 (germline): KGHDR, SFDVKD. The CDR3 loop is CATSDSGGGRNQETQYF. The CDR3 DNA reads TGTGCCACCAGTGATTCTGGGGGGGGTCGGAACCAAGAGACCCAGTACTTC.

This clonotype was counted at least ten times. This sequence joins TRBV2 and TRBJ2-7; D gene uncertain. This CDR3 spans 14 amino acids. V was trimmed by 10 bases and J by 2 bases, leaving 18 bases between them. CDR1 and CDR2 (germline): SNHLY, FYNNEI. This chain's CDR3 is CAMLVRPPPYEQYF. For the CDR3, the DNA is TGTGCCATGCTCGTGCGGCCACCTCCCTACGAGCAGTACTTC.

The sample holds a few counts of this clonotype. This chain joins TRBV5-1 and TRBJ1-4; D ambiguous. The CDR3 extends over 15 amino acids. Germline V gives CDR1 SGHRS, CDR2 YFSETQ. Trimming left V 4 bases short and J 6 bases short, with 16 bases between. This CDR3 is CASSPTERLDEKLFF. DNA for the CDR3: TGCGCCAGCAGCCCCACGGAACGACTAGATGAAAAACTGTTTTTT.

This clonotype was seen ten or more times. J is TRBJ1-1 and V is TRBV7-9; D remains ambiguous. The length of the CDR3 is 14 residues. Germline values: CDR1 SEHNR, CDR2 FQNEAQ (reference sequence). The V gene lost 5 bases and the J gene lost 0 bases, with 10 bases spanning the gap. CDR3 residues: CASSRAVMNTEAFF. The DNA for the CDR3 is TGTGCCAGCAGCCGTGCGGTTATGAACACTGAAGCTTTCTTT.

A note on this clonotype: A single base separates this from a much larger clone, so it may be a read error. The chain has TRBV10-2 and TRBJ2-7; the match to TRBD2 covers 8 bases. Germline assignment: CDR1 WSHSY and CDR2 SAAADI. The CDR3 is 16 residues long. DNA for the CDR3: TGCGCCAGCAGCCAAGTCCTCGGGAGGGACTCCTACGGGCAGTACTTC. As protein: CASSQVLGRDSYGQYF.

Concerning this clonotype itself: A junction end diverges from the germline sequence, so it may reflect a read error. This chain uses TRBV24-1 with TRBJ1-2; 8 positions agree with TRBD1. Germline V gene sequence: CDR1 KGHDR, CDR2 SFDVKD. This CDR3 has 14 amino acids. CDR3 nucleotides: TGTGCCGCCAGTGACCCCCGACAGGGGAGAGGCTACACCTTC. Residues: CAASDPRQGRGYTF.

This clonotype was found many times. The V gene is TRBV7-2, the J gene TRBJ1-4; TRBD1 might be the D (5 bases). Germline lookup yields CDR1 SGHTA and CDR2 FQGNSA. Trimming took off 6 bases at V and 7 bases at J, with 18 bases between the two ends. The length of the CDR3 is 15 residues. The chain's CDR3 is CASSSTDGGGEKLFF. CDR3 in DNA: TGTGCCAGCAGTTCCACCGACGGGGGAGGTGAAAAACTGTTTTTT.

At least ten counts were recorded for this clonotype. The chain combines TRBV29-1 with TRBJ1-1; D unresolved. This CDR3 region has 14 residues. Germline values: CDR1 SQVTM, CDR2 ANQGSEA. Between the trimmed V and J ends, which lost 1 base and 0 bases, there was a span of 9 bases. The CDR3: CSVEVTVVNTEAFF. The CDR3 bases are TGCAGCGTTGAAGTAACGGTGGTGAACACTGAAGCTTTCTTT.

This clonotype was observed a handful of times. The chain carries TRBV10-3 and TRBJ2-5; possibly TRBD1 for D (5 bases). Germline V gene sequence: CDR1 ENHRY, CDR2 SYGVKD. The ends were cut back, 6 bases at V and 5 bases at J, with 7 bases in the middle. The CDR3 has 11 residues. The CDR3 protein is CAIRGPETQYF. The CDR3, as DNA: TGTGCCATCAGGGGGCCGGAGACCCAGTACTTC.

V is TRBV7-2 and J is TRBJ2-7; 11 positions agree with TRBD2. Germline-derived CDR1 and CDR2 are SGHTA and FQGNSA. J was trimmed by 0 bases and V by 5 bases; bases with no gene match: 15. The CDR3 contains 19 residues. CDR3 DNA sequence: TGTGCCAGCAGCCAATTCTTAGCGGGAGGGCCGGATAGCTCCTACGAGCAGTACTTC. Protein: CASSQFLAGGPDSSYEQYF.

This clonotype has at least ten counts. The V and J genes are TRBV10-3 and TRBJ1-1, with D perhaps TRBD1 (5 bases). CDR1 ENHRY and CDR2 SYGVKD come from the germline V gene. The CDR3 contains 14 residues. V was trimmed by 2 bases and J by 1 base, leaving 8 bases between them. The CDR3 bases are TGTGCCATCAGTGAGGCCAGGGAGAACACTGAAGCTTTCTTT. Its translation: CAISEARENTEAFF.

The chain recombines TRBV25-1 with TRBJ1-2; no definite D call. Trimming took off 8 bases at V and 3 bases at J, with 13 bases between the two ends. CDR1 and CDR2 from the germline V gene are MGHDK and SYGVNS. This CDR3 spans 13 amino acids. The CDR3 sequence: CASQDNRYYGYTF. The CDR3 DNA reads as TGTGCCAGCCAAGATAACCGATACTATGGCTACACCTTC.

This clonotype appeared a few times. Compared with germline, one end of the junction differs, possibly owing to a read error. The chain couples TRBV10-2 to TRBJ2-7, with a weak D call TRBD2 (6 bases). This CDR3 has 14 residues. Germline V gives CDR1 WSHSY, CDR2 SAAADI. For the CDR3, the DNA is TGTGCCAGCGAGTTTAGTAGCGGATCCTACGAGCAGTACTTC. Protein sequence: CASEFSSGSYEQYF.